This paragraph covers one T cell receptor beta chain sequence. Each CDR3 protein is one row after TCRdb ran MiXCR on the RT-PCR reads. The repertoire holds over 350,000 distinct CDR3 sequences, with under 20% as singletons. This sample was included in a study of patients and donors after allogeneic stem cell transplantation. The V gene's germline CDR1 is SGHVS and CDR2 FQNEAQ. The length of the CDR3 is 14 residues. The ends were cut back, 1 base at V and 3 bases at J, with 9 bases in the middle. The sample taken for sequencing was blood, either unsorted or a sorted T cell fraction (not recorded which). The sequence was collected from a human donor who was either an allogeneic HSCT recipient or a stem cell or donor lymphocyte infusion donor (not recorded which). It is not recorded whose cells these are; they may come from a transplant donor. This chain uses TRBV7-8 with TRBJ1-2; D is unclear. The CDR3 region is CASSLGEQYYGYTF. CDR3 in DNA: TGTGCCAGCAGCTTAGGTGAACAGTACTATGGCTACACCTTC.